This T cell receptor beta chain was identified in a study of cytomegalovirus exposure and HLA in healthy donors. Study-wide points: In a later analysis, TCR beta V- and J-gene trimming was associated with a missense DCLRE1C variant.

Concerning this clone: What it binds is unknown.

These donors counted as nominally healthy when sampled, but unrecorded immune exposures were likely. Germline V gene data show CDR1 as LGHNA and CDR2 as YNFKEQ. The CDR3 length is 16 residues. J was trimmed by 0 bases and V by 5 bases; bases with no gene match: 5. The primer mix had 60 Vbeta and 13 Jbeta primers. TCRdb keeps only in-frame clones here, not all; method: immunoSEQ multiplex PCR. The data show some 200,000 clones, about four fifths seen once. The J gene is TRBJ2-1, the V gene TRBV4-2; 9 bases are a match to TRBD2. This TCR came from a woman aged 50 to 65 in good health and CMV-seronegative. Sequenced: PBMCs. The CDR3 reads CASSSRLAASYNEQFF. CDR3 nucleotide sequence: TGTGCCAGCAGCTCACGACTAGCGGCCTCCTACAATGAGCAGTTCTTC.